This T cell receptor beta chain was captured by sequencing in a study of T cells after yellow fever vaccination. Study conclusions and caveats: Some clonotypes, a small share, were shared between CD4 and CD8 compartments. Once the booster was given, most primary-vaccination clones reappeared, at roughly 96% for CD4 and 88% for CD8.

Germline V CDR1 and CDR2: LGHNA, YSLEER. V gave up 1 base and J gave up 5 bases; unmatched junction bases: 13. The CDR3 length is 18 residues. A remark on this clonotype: No antigen is known for it.

In making TCR cDNA, 5'RACE template switching added a universal primer site and UMIs to it. From the 5' RACE reads, TCRdb called clonotypes with MiXCR, one entry per CDR3 protein. The sample includes fewer than 400,000 distinct CDR3 sequences, 6% to 8% of them seen just once. The sequence came from a young man who received the YFV17D yellow fever vaccine. The gene calls are TRBV4-3 and TRBJ2-1, with 8 bases matching TRBD2. The sample consisted of PBMCs, taken 5 days after the yellow fever booster vaccination. This CDR3 reads CASSQVPVGLAPHNEQFF. Written as DNA, the CDR3 is TGCGCCAGCAGCCAAGTACCTGTCGGACTAGCCCCACACAATGAGCAGTTCTTC.